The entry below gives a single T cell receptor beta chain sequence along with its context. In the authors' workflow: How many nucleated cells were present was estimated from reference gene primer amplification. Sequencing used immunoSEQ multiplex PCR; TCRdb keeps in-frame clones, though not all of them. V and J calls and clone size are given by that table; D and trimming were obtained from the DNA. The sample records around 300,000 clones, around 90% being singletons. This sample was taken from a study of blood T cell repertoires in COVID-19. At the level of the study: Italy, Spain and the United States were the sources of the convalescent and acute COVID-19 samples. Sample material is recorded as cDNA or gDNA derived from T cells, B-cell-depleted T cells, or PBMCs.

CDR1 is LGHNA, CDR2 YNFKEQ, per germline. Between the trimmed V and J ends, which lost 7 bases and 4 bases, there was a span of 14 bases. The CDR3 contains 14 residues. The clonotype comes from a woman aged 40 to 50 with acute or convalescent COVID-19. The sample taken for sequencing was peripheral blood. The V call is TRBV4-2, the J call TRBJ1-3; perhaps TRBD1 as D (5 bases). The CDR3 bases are TGTGCCAGCAATCCGGGGGGTGAAGGAAACACCATATATTTT. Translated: CASNPGGEGNTIYF.